Shown below are 26 T cell receptor beta chains from a single sample sequenced in a study of blood T cell repertoires in COVID-19. The table came from immunoSEQ multiplex PCR; TCRdb's copy has only in-frame clones and leaves some out. The data hold about 50,000 clones, with 70% to 80% observed a single time. The source material was peripheral blood. These receptors were taken from a man aged 45-65 years with active or convalescent COVID-19.

The gene calls are TRBV28 and TRBJ1-1; no firm D call. V lost 7 bases to trimming and J lost 1 base, with 13 bases between them. This CDR3 spans 14 amino acids. Germline CDR1 is MDHEN and CDR2 is SYDVKM. The CDR3 loop reads CASNIEGRNTEAFF. For the CDR3, the DNA is TGTGCCAGCAATATAGAGGGAAGGAACACTGAAGCTTTCTTT.

The gene calls are TRBV6-6 and TRBJ1-5, with 10 bases lining up with TRBD1. V shed 6 bases and J 8 bases; nucleotides not matched to a gene: 10. The V gene's germline CDR1 is MNHNY and CDR2 SVGAGI (reference sequence). The length of the CDR3 is 15 residues. In nucleotides, the CDR3 is TGTGCCAGCAGCTCCCCGGACAGGGGGAGTGAGCCCCAGCATTTT. Translated, it gives CASSSPDRGSEPQHF.

This clone was seen a handful of times. Distinct nucleotide sequences in the sample also encode this CDR3. The chain combines TRBV2 with TRBJ2-5; D might be TRBD2 (6 bases). Trimming took off 4 bases at V and 8 bases at J, with 8 bases between the two ends. Germline V gene lookup returns CDR1 SNHLY and CDR2 FYNNEI. This CDR3 has 11 residues. The CDR3 sequence: CASSGEETQYF. CDR3 DNA: TGTGCCAGCAGTGGGGAGGAAACCCAGTACTTC.

DNA for the CDR3: TGCAGCGGCACGAAAAGACAGGGGGCCGCTGAAGCTTTCTTT. Translating it yields CSGTKRQGAAEAFF. The J gene is TRBJ1-1, the V gene TRBV29-1; 10 positions agree with TRBD1. Unmatched junction bases numbered 11, after V lost 7 bases and J lost 6 bases. The CDR3 has 14 residues. Germline lookup yields CDR1 SQVTM and CDR2 ANQGSEA.

This sequence joins TRBV30 and TRBJ1-5; 7 bases line up with TRBD1. Losses at the gene ends were 1 base for V and 4 bases for J; bases not matched to a gene: 4. This CDR3 is built from 14 residues. Germline-derived CDR1 and CDR2 are GTSNPN and SVGIG (reference sequence). This CDR3 is CAWSGEQGNQPQHF. For the CDR3, the DNA is TGTGCCTGGAGTGGAGAACAGGGGAATCAGCCCCAGCATTTT.

The rearrangement joins TRBV6-1 to TRBJ1-1; D is uncertain. Germline V gives CDR1 MNHNS, CDR2 SASEGT. V gave up 2 bases and J gave up 3 bases, with 10 bases separating them. The CDR3 has 14 residues. The CDR3 region is CASSEFPSDTEAFF. The CDR3, as DNA: TGTGCCAGCAGTGAATTTCCGTCAGACACTGAAGCTTTCTTT.

The genes are TRBV11-2 and TRBJ2-3; D not certain. Per the germline V gene, CDR1 is SGHAT and CDR2 is FQNNGV. V was trimmed by 0 bases and J by 1 base, leaving 5 bases between them. CDR3 size: 14 residues. The CDR3 DNA reads as TGTGCCAGCAGCTTAGATCCCGGCACAGATACGCAGTATTTT. It yields the protein CASSLDPGTDTQYF.

This clone occurred a few times. The chain is built from TRBV19 and TRBJ2-1; maybe TRBD2 (5 bases). V gave up 3 bases and J gave up 4 bases, with 25 bases separating them. This CDR3 region has 19 residues. Germline CDR1 is LNHDA and CDR2 is SQIVND (reference sequence). The CDR3 coding sequence is TGTGCCAGTAGTATCAACGGGCGCTGGACGACTACTATATACAATGAGCAGTTCTTC. Protein: CASSINGRWTTTIYNEQFF. The full variable domain, completed using reference TRBV19 and TRBJ2-1, is DGGITQSPKYLFRKEGQNVTLSCEQNLNHDAMYWYRQDPGQGLRLIYYSQIVNDFQKGDIAEGYSVSREKKESFPLTVTSAQKNPTAFYLCASSINGRWTTTIYNEQFFGPGTRLTVL.

This sequence joins TRBV12-5 and TRBJ1-5, with 7 nucleotides matching TRBD1. The CDR3 totals 14 residues. The germline CDR1 and CDR2 sequences are LGHNT and FRNRAP. V lost 6 bases to trimming and J lost 3 bases; unmatched junction nucleotides: 5. CDR3 nucleotide sequence: TGTGCTAGTGGCGCCACAGGGGACAATCAGCCCCAGCATTTT. Its protein is CASGATGDNQPQHF.

This chain uses TRBV19 with TRBJ2-1, with a tentative D call TRBD2 (5 bases). V was shortened by 1 base and J by 7 bases, with 11 bases between the two germline ends. CDR3 length equals 14 residues. Germline V gene data show CDR1 as LNHDA and CDR2 as SQIVND (reference sequence). CDR3 sequence (DNA): TGTGCCAGTAGTATAGGCGGGCTAGAGAATGAGCAGTTCTTC. This gives the protein CASSIGGLENEQFF.

The gene calls are TRBV3-1 (or the pseudogene TRBV3-2) and TRBJ1-1; D is ambiguous. Looked up from germline, CDR1 is LGHDT and CDR2 is YNNKEL (reference sequence). There are 14 residues in the CDR3. V lost 4 bases and J lost 5, with 14 bases in between. CDR3: CASSRLHHNTEAFF. CDR3 DNA sequence: TGTGCCAGCAGCCGACTCCACCACAATACTGAAGCTTTCTTT.

This clone is a singleton in its sample. In DNA form, the CDR3 reads TGTGCCAGCAGAGCCTTCTCTGGAAACACCATATATTTT. Protein: CASRAFSGNTIYF. V is TRBV6-5 and J is TRBJ1-3; unclear D gene. V lost 6 bases and J 0 bases, leaving 6 bases between the germline ends. The CDR3 is 13 amino acids. Germline CDR1 is MNHEY and CDR2 is SVGAGI.

The rearrangement links TRBV3-1 (or the pseudogene TRBV3-2) to TRBJ2-5; 9 positions match TRBD2. The V segment lost 7 bases and the J segment 5 bases; nucleotides outside the gene matches: 5. The CDR3 covers 13 residues. In germline, CDR1 is LGHDT, CDR2 YNNKEL (reference sequence). CDR3 DNA: TGTGCCAGCAAAAACGGACTAGCGGAGACCCAGTACTTC. Protein: CASKNGLAETQYF.

The chain uses TRBV6-5 and TRBJ1-5, with D possibly TRBD1 on 6 matching bases. This CDR3 is built from 14 residues. With 6 bases removed from V and 7 bases from J, the gap between germline ends came to 16 bases. The germline V gene encodes CDR1 MNHEY and CDR2 SVGAGI. The CDR3 nucleotides are TGTGCCAGCAGAAATCTAGGGGGTGAACAGCCCCAGCATTTT. It yields the protein CASRNLGGEQPQHF.

The J gene is TRBJ1-2, the V gene TRBV9; the match to TRBD1 covers 7 bases. With V trimmed by 4 bases and J by 2 bases, 8 bases remained unmatched. The CDR3 totals 15 residues. CDR1 and CDR2 from the germline V gene are SGDLS and YYNGEE. CDR3 DNA: TGTGCCAGCAGCCTTACGACAGGGTCAAACTATGGCTACACCTTC. Its protein product is CASSLTTGSNYGYTF.

The gene calls are TRBV7-2 and TRBJ1-1; weak D call: TRBD1 (6 bases). V lost 8 bases and J 4 bases, leaving 20 bases between the germline ends. Germline values: CDR1 SGHTA, CDR2 FQGNSA. This CDR3 contains 15 residues. CDR3 coding DNA: TGTGCCAGCTCCTCAGGGGTAGGGGAGGGCACTGAAGCTTTCTTT. This gives the protein CASSSGVGEGTEAFF.

CDR3 in DNA: TGCGCCAGCAGCTTGGACGGGACAGGGTACACTGAAGCTTTCTTT. It yields the protein CASSLDGTGYTEAFF. This chain links TRBV5-1 with TRBJ1-1, with 9 bases aligning to TRBD1. Germline trimming cut 0 bases from V and 3 bases from J; bases unmatched to any gene: 3. The CDR3 has 15 amino acids. Looked up from germline, CDR1 is SGHRS and CDR2 is YFSETQ.

This clone was found once. The CDR3 loop reads CASSLAGRRTQETQYF. The CDR3 DNA follows: TGCGCCAGCAGCTTGGCAGGGCGCCGGACACAAGAGACCCAGTACTTC. The V gene is TRBV5-1, the J gene TRBJ2-5; TRBD1 might be the D (5 bases). Germline V gene sequence: CDR1 SGHRS, CDR2 YFSETQ. The CDR3 length is 16 residues. The ends were cut back, 0 bases at V and 2 bases at J, with 14 bases in the middle.

The chain couples TRBV7-7 to TRBJ2-5; 7 positions match TRBD2. Germline V lookup: CDR1 SSHAT, CDR2 FNYEAQ (reference sequence). The ends lost 0 bases at V and 4 bases at J; junction bases unmatched: 5. The CDR3 has 15 amino acids. The CDR3 DNA reads TGTGCCAGCAGCTTAGCGGGAGGGCCGAGAGAGACCCAGTACTTC. Protein: CASSLAGGPRETQYF.

V usage is TRBV9 and J usage is TRBJ1-2; D is perhaps TRBD1 (5 bases). V was pared by 0 bases and J by 7 bases, with 16 bases between. This CDR3 comprises 15 residues. Germline V lookup: CDR1 SGDLS, CDR2 YYNGEE. CDR3 sequence reads: CASSVGGGGETGYTF. The CDR3 bases are TGTGCCAGCAGCGTAGGTGGAGGAGGGGAGACTGGCTACACCTTC.

The genes are TRBV6-6 and TRBJ2-5, with a weak D call TRBD1 (5 bases). CDR3 size: 16 residues. Germline V gene lookup returns CDR1 MNHNY and CDR2 SVGAGI (reference sequence). The V gene lost 0 bases and the J gene lost 7 bases, with 18 bases spanning the gap. CDR3 loop: CASSYSGARDKGTQYF. CDR3 nucleotides: TGTGCCAGCAGTTACTCTGGGGCTAGAGACAAGGGGACCCAGTACTTC.

CDR3 sequence: CASSLAQGPGETQYF. CDR3 in DNA: TGTGCCAGCAGCTTAGCTCAGGGGCCGGGAGAGACCCAGTACTTC. The chain recombines TRBV13 with TRBJ2-5; perhaps TRBD1 as D (6 bases). The V gene lost 1 base and the J gene lost 4 bases, with 13 bases spanning the gap. This CDR3 comprises 15 residues. Germline assignment: CDR1 PRHDT and CDR2 FYEKMQ (reference sequence).

This clone appeared a few times. This chain uses TRBV7-9 with TRBJ1-2; 9 bases map to TRBD1. J gave up 6 bases and V 1 base, and 3 bases lay outside the gene matches. Germline CDR1 is SEHNR and CDR2 is FQNEAQ (reference sequence). The length of the CDR3 is 14 residues. The CDR3: CASSLGDRVNGYTF. Here the CDR3 DNA reads TGTGCCAGCAGCTTAGGGGACAGGGTGAATGGCTACACCTTC. Full variable domain (remainder filled in from reference TRBV7-9 and TRBJ1-2): DTGVSQNPRHKITKRGQNVTFRCDPISEHNRLYWYRQTLGQGPEFLTYFQNEAQLEKSRLLSDRFSAERPKGSFSTLEIQRTEQGDSAMYLCASSLGDRVNGYTFGSGTRLTVV.

The chain has TRBV20-1 and TRBJ1-1; D gene unclear. Germline CDR1 reads DFQATT; CDR2 reads SNEGSKA (reference sequence). Trimming removed 2 bases at V and 1 base at J, with 2 bases between. The CDR3 covers 11 residues. The CDR3 bases are TGCAGTGCTAGACAGAACACTGAAGCTTTCTTT. Protein product: CSARQNTEAFF.

The chain has TRBV2 and TRBJ1-1; no clear D. Trimming cost V 2 bases and J 2 bases, with 12 bases left between them. This CDR3 has 15 amino acids. In germline, CDR1 is SNHLY, CDR2 FYNNEI. CDR3 DNA sequence: TGTGCCAGCAGTGAAATTGTAGCGGCAAACACTGAAGCTTTCTTT. This codes for CASSEIVAANTEAFF.

The CDR3 nucleotides are TGTGCCAGCAGCTTGGGAAGTCGGGACGGAGGGCGGGAGACCCAGTACTTC. Protein sequence: CASSLGSRDGGRETQYF. The chain carries TRBV11-3 and TRBJ2-5; D possibly corresponds to TRBD2 (6 bases). The germline V gene has CDR1 SGHNT and CDR2 YENEEA. This CDR3 has 17 amino acids. Trimming removed 3 bases from V and 5 bases from J, with 22 bases in between.